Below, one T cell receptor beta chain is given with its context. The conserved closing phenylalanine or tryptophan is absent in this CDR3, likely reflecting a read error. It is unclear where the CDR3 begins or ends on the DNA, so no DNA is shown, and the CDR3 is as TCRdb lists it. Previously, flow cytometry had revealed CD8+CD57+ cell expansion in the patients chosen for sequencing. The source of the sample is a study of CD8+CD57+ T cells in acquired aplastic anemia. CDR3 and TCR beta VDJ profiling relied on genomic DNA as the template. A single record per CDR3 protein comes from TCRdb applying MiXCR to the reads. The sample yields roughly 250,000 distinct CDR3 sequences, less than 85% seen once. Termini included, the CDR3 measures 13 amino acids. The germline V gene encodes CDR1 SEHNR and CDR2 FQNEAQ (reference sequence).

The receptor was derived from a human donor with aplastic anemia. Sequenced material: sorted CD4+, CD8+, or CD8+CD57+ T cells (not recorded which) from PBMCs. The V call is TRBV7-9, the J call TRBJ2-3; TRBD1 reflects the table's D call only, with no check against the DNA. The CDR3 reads CASSLGPGELLYG.